The clone carrying this T cell receptor (beta chain) was counted only a few times. The antigen is unknown. This record belongs to a study of identical twins. TCRdb independently ran MiXCR on the 5' RACE reads; one entry per CDR3 protein. The top ten clones hold approximately 15% of a sample with around 250,000 distinct CDR3 sequences, approximately 7.1% of them seen once. The trim removed 7 bases at V and 5 bases at J, leaving 7 bases unmatched. The germline V gene has CDR1 MNHNS and CDR2 SASEGT. The length of the CDR3 is 14 residues. The study, taken as a whole, reports: Invariant MAIT and iNKT cells are populations that could partly confound zero-insertion analyses.

These records were also assigned to another study, of T cells expressing NK-cell markers.

The sample comprised CD8+ T cells sorted from blood. The chain uses TRBV6-1 and TRBJ2-2; 7 bases line up with TRBD2. The source of this sequence is a woman between 18 and 29 years old in good health. CDR3 in amino acids: CASTLTGGTGELFF. The CDR3 DNA reads as TGTGCCAGCACTCTCACCGGGGGGACCGGGGAGCTGTTTTTT.